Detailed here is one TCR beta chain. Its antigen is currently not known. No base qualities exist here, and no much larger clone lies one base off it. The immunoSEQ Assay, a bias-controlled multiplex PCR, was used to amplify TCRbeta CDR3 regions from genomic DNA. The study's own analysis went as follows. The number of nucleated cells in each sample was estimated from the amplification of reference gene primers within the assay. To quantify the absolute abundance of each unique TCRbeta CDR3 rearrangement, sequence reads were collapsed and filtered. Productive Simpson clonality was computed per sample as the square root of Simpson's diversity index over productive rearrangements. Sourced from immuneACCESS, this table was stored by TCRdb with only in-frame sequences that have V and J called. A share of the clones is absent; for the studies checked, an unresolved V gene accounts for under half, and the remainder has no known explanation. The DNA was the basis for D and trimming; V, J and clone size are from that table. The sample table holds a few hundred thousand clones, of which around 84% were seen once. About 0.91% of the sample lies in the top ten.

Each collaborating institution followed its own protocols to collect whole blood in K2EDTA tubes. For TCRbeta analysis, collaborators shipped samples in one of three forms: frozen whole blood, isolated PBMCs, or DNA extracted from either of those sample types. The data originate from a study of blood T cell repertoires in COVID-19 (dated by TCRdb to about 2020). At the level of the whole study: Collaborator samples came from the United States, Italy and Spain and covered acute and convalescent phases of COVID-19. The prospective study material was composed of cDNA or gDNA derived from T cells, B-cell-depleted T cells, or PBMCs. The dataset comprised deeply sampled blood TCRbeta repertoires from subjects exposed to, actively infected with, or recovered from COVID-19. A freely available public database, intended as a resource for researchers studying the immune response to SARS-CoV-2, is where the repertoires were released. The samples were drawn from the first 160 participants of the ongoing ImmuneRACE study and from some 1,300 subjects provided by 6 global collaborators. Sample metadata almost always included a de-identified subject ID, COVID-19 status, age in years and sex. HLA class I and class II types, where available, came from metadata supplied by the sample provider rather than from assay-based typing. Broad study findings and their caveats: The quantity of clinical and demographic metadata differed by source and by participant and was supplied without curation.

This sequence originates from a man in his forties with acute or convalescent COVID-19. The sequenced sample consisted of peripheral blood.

The CDR3 in this case is CASSSGQGAGGYTF. The nucleotides are TGTGCCAGCAGTTCCGGACAGGGGGCAGGTGGCTACACCTTC. Recombination connected TRBV6-2 or TRBV6-3 to TRBJ1-2, with TRBD1 matching 11 junction bases. Reading the germline V gene gives CDR1 MNHEY and CDR2 SVGEGT. Clipping removes 4 bases from V and 7 bases from J, with 5 as the unmatched junction base count. The CDR3 runs 14 amino acids, cysteine and phenylalanine included. The entry retains the CDR3 DNA only, 42 bases that are in frame from base 1.